In its sample, the clone carrying this TCR beta chain was seen a few times. Its antigen remains unidentified. This entry comes from a study of T cells in localized non-small cell lung cancer. V shed 5 bases, J shed 7 bases, and the junction held 4 bases outside the gene matches. Germline CDR1 is MNHEY and CDR2 is SVGAGI. This CDR3 contains 12 residues. Study results and caveats: In uninvolved adjacent lung, T cell clonality reached its highest value, exceeding tumor. Appearance in adjacent lung was seen for a median 57 of the top 100 tumor clones. Because sequencing included only one region (of the tumor), heterogeneity remains possible.

Here immunoSEQ multiplex PCR was the method, and the copy in TCRdb shows in-frame clones only, minus some. This sample has approximately 81,000 clones; 70% to 90% occur once, and the top ten carry 20% to 25%. The origin of this receptor is a woman aged 40 to 75 with stage I squamous cell lung carcinoma. Source: peripheral blood, taken before any cancer treatment. The chain couples TRBV6-5 to TRBJ1-2; 7 nucleotides match TRBD1. CDR3: CASSRQGIGYTF. Here the CDR3 DNA reads TGTGCCAGCAGTAGACAGGGAATTGGCTACACCTTC.